This is a list of T cell receptor beta chains from one sample in a study of CD8+CD57+ T cells in acquired aplastic anemia. MiXCR, run by TCRdb on the reads, gives a single entry per CDR3 protein. The sample lists 150,000 to 200,000 distinct CDR3 sequences; 64% were seen once. What was sequenced was sorted CD4+, CD8+, or CD8+CD57+ T cells (not recorded which) from PBMCs. The receptors were gathered from a human donor with severe aplastic anemia or a healthy control (not recorded which). Both conserved end residues are part of each CDR3. D genes are given only for firm matches. Clone size appears in some rows only: once, few, many, or a class for an expanded clone.

D gene	V gene	J gene	clone size	CDR3 DNA	CDR3 protein
-	TRBV10-2	TRBJ2-7	-	TGCGCCAGCAGGGGGGTTGAGGGTGGGACTTACGAGCAGTACTTC	CASRGVEGGTYEQYF
-	TRBV2	TRBJ2-7	-	TGTGCCAGCAGAAAGGGCCGTTCCTACGAGCAGTACTTC	CASRKGRSYEQYF
-	TRBV10-2	TRBJ2-5	-	TGCGCCACCGCCAAACAAGGGGGTCAAGAGACCCAGTACTTC	CATAKQGGQETQYF
-	TRBV2	TRBJ2-1	-	TGTGCCAGCAGCAACGGGAGCTCCTACAATGAGCAGTTCTTC	CASSNGSSYNEQFF
TRBD1	TRBV10-3	TRBJ2-1	-	TGTGCCATCTCGGACAGGGGACCCTACAATGAGCAGTTCTTC	CAISDRGPYNEQFF
TRBD1	TRBV10-3	TRBJ1-1	-	TGTGCCATCTTAGGACAGGGGGCGTCGAACACTGAAGCTTTCTTT	CAILGQGASNTEAFF
TRBD1	TRBV5-1	TRBJ2-2	-	TGCGCCAGCAGCCTGGACAGGCTGGCGCGCGGGGAGCTGTTTTTT	CASSLDRLARGELFF
TRBD1	TRBV2	TRBJ2-3	-	TGTGCCAGCAGACCGGACAGGGCAGGGACAGATACGCAGTATTTT	CASRPDRAGTDTQYF
-	TRBV19	TRBJ1-6	many	TGTGCCAGTAGTCAGGGGAGACATTCACCCCTCCACTTT	CASSQGRHSPLHF
TRBD1	TRBV13	TRBJ1-4	-	TGTGCCAGCAGCTTAGGGGACAGGGGGGTAACTAATGAAAAACTGTTTTTT	CASSLGDRGVTNEKLFF
-	TRBV5-1	TRBJ2-1	many	TGCGCCAGCAGCCCGGATAACAGACACAATGAGCAGTTCTTC	CASSPDNRHNEQFF
-	TRBV7-2	TRBJ2-3	-	TGTGCCAGCAGCTTAGGGACGCCTCGCGCAGATACGCAGTATTTT	CASSLGTPRADTQYF
-	TRBV10-2	TRBJ2-1	once	TGCGCCAGCAGTGACCCCGGTAACGATGAGCAGTTCTTC	CASSDPGNDEQFF
TRBD2	TRBV9	TRBJ2-5	-	TGTGCCAGCAGCGCGGGGACTAGCTTCGAGACCCAGTACTTC	CASSAGTSFETQYF
-	TRBV7-3	TRBJ2-7	-	TGTGCCAGCAGCCCGGACGGGAATAACGAGCAGTACTTC	CASSPDGNNEQYF
-	TRBV20-1	TRBJ2-5	-	TGCAGTGCTGGGCCGACAAGTCAAGAGACCCAGTACTTC	CSAGPTSQETQYF
-	TRBV10-2	TRBJ2-3	-	TGCGCCAGCGGTTCGGATAGCACAGATACGCAGTATTTT	CASGSDSTDTQYF
TRBD2	TRBV20-1	TRBJ2-1	many	TGCAGTGCTGAAGGGACTAGCGAGAGCGATGAGCAGTTCTTC	CSAEGTSESDEQFF
-	TRBV7-3	TRBJ2-3	-	TGTGCCAGCAGCTTGGGGGGGGGGCCAGATACGCAGTATTTT	CASSLGGGPDTQYF
TRBD2	TRBV5-1	TRBJ2-1	once	TGCGCCAGCAGCATAGGACTAGCCCTTGAGAATGAGCAGTTCTTC	CASSIGLALENEQFF
-	TRBV11-2	TRBJ2-1	-	TGTGCCAGCAGCTTAGCCCCACAGAACAATCAGTTCTTC	CASSLAPQNNQFF
-	TRBV20-1	TRBJ1-2	-	TGCAGTGCTAGAGATGCAGCCGTACTCGTCGGCTACACCTTC	CSARDAAVLVGYTF
-	TRBV24-1	TRBJ2-1	once	TGTGCCACCAGTGGATCCGGCGGGAATGAGCAGTTCTTC	CATSGSGGNEQFF
-	TRBV9	TRBJ1-4	many	TGTGCCAGCAGCGCCCTACAACCGGGGGCGGAAGGTGAAAAACTGTTTTTT	CASSALQPGAEGEKLFF
-	TRBV10-1	TRBJ1-2	-	TGCGCCAGCAGTGAGTCGAGGGTGGCTAACTATGGCTACACCTTC	CASSESRVANYGYTF
TRBD1	TRBV12-3/TRBV12-4	TRBJ1-1	-	TGTGCCAGCGGGACAGGCCGAGGAGCTGAAGCTTTCTTT	CASGTGRGAEAFF
-	TRBV12-5	TRBJ1-2	few	TGTGCTAGTGGGTTGTCAAACTATGGCTACACCTTC	CASGLSNYGYTF
TRBD1	TRBV15	TRBJ2-2	-	TGTGCCACCAGCTGGGGACAGGGTAAAGCCGGGGAGCTGTTTTTT	CATSWGQGKAGELFF
TRBD2	TRBV7-9	TRBJ2-1	-	TGTGCCAGCAGTAGGGGTGCGGGAGGGGCAAGCTCCTACAATGAGCAGCTCTTC	CASSRGAGGASSYNEQLF
-	TRBV20-1	TRBJ2-5	few	TGCAGTCTTAAACAGGGACAAGAGACCCAGTACTTC	CSLKQGQETQYF
TRBD1	TRBV9	TRBJ2-2	-	TGTGCCAGCAGCGTGCAGGGGGCAAACACCGGGGAGCTGTTTTTT	CASSVQGANTGELFF
-	TRBV7-9	TRBJ2-1	many	TGTGCCAGCAGCCCAGCCGCGGGGTTAGGCTACAATGAGCAGTTCTTC	CASSPAAGLGYNEQFF
TRBD2	TRBV9	TRBJ2-5	-	TGTGCCAGCAGCCAGGGACTAGCAGAGACCCAGTACTTC	CASSQGLAETQYF
-	TRBV19	TRBJ1-5	-	TGTGCCAGTAGTATGGGGGGACTGACCTTGGGCAATCAGCCCCAGCATTTT	CASSMGGLTLGNQPQHF
-	TRBV19	TRBJ1-5	-	TGTGCCAGTAATGAAGCACTCTATAGCAATCAGCCCCAGCATTTT	CASNEALYSNQPQHF
-	TRBV20-1	TRBJ1-1	once	TGCAGATCACTCCGGGACACGTCTGAAGCTTTCTTT	CRSLRDTSEAFF
-	TRBV5-1	TRBJ1-1	few	TGCGCCAGCAGCCAGGCTTGGGGTGAAGCTTTCTTT	CASSQAWGEAFF
TRBD2	TRBV2	TRBJ2-2	-	TGTGCCAGCAGTGAACAGGCGGGGGCCGGGGAGCTGTTTTTT	CASSEQAGAGELFF
-	TRBV10-1	TRBJ2-7	-	TGCGCCAGCAGTGAGTCGTACAGGACTACAGGGGAGCAGTACTTC	CASSESYRTTGEQYF
TRBD2	TRBV24-1	TRBJ2-3	-	TGTGCCACCAGTGACGCGACTAGCGCAGATACGCAGTATTTT	CATSDATSADTQYF
TRBD2	TRBV2	TRBJ2-7	-	TGTGCCAGCAGTGGGGGACTAGCCCAAACACACTACGAGCAGTACTTC	CASSGGLAQTHYEQYF
-	TRBV14	TRBJ2-5	few	TGTGCCAGCAGCCAGGGGTTGGTCGCGCAAGAGACCCAGTACTTC	CASSQGLVAQETQYF
-	TRBV5-6	TRBJ2-2	-	TGTGCCAGCAGCTTCGGTCAATCGAACACCGGGGAGCTGTTTTTT	CASSFGQSNTGELFF
-	TRBV5-6	TRBJ2-4	many	TGTGCCAGCAGTCCCGGACAGATAGCCAAAAACATTCAGTACTTC	CASSPGQIAKNIQYF
TRBD2	TRBV3-1	TRBJ2-3	many	TGTGCCAGCAGCCGGGGAGCGGGGTGGGCAGATACGCAGTATTTT	CASSRGAGWADTQYF
-	TRBV12-3/TRBV12-4	TRBJ2-2	-	TGTGCCAGCAGCGAACGAGGGCCCGGGGAGCTGTTTTTT	CASSERGPGELFF
TRBD1	TRBV10-3	TRBJ2-7	-	TGTGCCATCAGTGGGGGACAGTTATCCTACGAGCAGTACTTC	CAISGGQLSYEQYF
TRBD2	TRBV7-8	TRBJ2-1	-	TGTGCCAGCAGCCCCTGGACTCTAGCGGGGGGGGAGGAGCAGTCCTTC	CASSPWTLAGGEEQSF
-	TRBV19	TRBJ1-1	-	TGTGCCAGTAGTATCACCGGTAGCGGAACTGAAGCTTTCTTT	CASSITGSGTEAFF